The 28 T cell receptor beta chains in this list originate from one sample, sequenced in a study of cytomegalovirus exposure and HLA in healthy donors. Researchers ran the PCR with 60 Vbeta and 13 Jbeta primers. This table comes from immunoSEQ multiplex PCR, and its TCRdb copy is limited to in-frame clones, with some not included. The sample holds approximately 160,000 clones; less than 85% are singletons and the top ten take 4.8%. The specimen sequenced was PBMCs. The source of these receptors is a man aged 18 to 35 in good health and CMV-seronegative.

This chain connects TRBV18 to TRBJ2-2, with a weak D call TRBD1 (5 bases). The V and J ends lost 4 bases and 2 bases respectively, with 14 bases between them. Germline V gives CDR1 KGHSH, CDR2 LQKENI. The length of the CDR3 is 16 residues. The DNA of the CDR3 is TGTGCCAGCTCACAACGGCCAGGGATTAACACCGGGGAGCTGTTTTTT. This gives the protein CASSQRPGINTGELFF.

The chain has TRBV11-1 and TRBJ2-2, with D uncertain. CDR1 SGHAT and CDR2 FQDESV come from the germline V gene (reference sequence). V shed 3 bases and J shed 6 bases, with 8 bases lying between them. There are 13 residues in the CDR3. The CDR3 DNA sequence: TGTGCCAGCAGCTTTAGAGCCGCCGGGGAGCTGTTTTTT. Protein: CASSFRAAGELFF.

This chain joins TRBV4-1 and TRBJ2-5; 9 bases are a match to TRBD1. Trimming cost V 3 bases and J 3 bases; bases outside gene matches: 11. The CDR3 length is 17 residues. The germline V gene has CDR1 MGHRA and CDR2 YSYEKL. CDR3 sequence reads: CASSQRSGTGPKETQYF. The CDR3, as DNA: TGCGCCAGCAGCCAGCGCTCCGGGACAGGGCCCAAAGAGACCCAGTACTTC.

This clone came up a few times. V and J are TRBV18 and TRBJ1-4; the D is unclear. The V gene lost 3 bases and the J gene lost 0 bases, with 5 bases spanning the gap. The germline gives CDR1 KGHSH, CDR2 LQKENI. The CDR3 spans 14 residues. CDR3 DNA sequence: TGTGCCAGCTCACCTGTCGCAACTAATGAAAAACTGTTTTTT. Protein: CASSPVATNEKLFF.

The chain uses TRBV4-2 and TRBJ2-2; no reliable D call. Germline V lookup: CDR1 LGHNA, CDR2 YNFKEQ. This CDR3 region has 14 residues. The germline V and J ends were trimmed by 1 base and 7 bases, with 10 bases remaining between them. The CDR3 nucleotides read TGTGCCAGCAGCCAAGTAGAAAAACTCGGGGAGCTGTTTTTT. This codes for CASSQVEKLGELFF.

The rearrangement uses TRBV7-8 and TRBJ1-2, with D perhaps matching TRBD1 (5 bases). Germline V CDR1 and CDR2: SGHVS, FQNEAQ. The CDR3 spans 15 residues. V gave up 0 bases and J gave up 3 bases, with 11 bases separating them. The CDR3 region is CASSLAQGVDYGYTF. The CDR3 region has the DNA TGTGCCAGCAGCTTAGCCCAGGGTGTGGACTATGGCTACACCTTC.

The rearrangement joins TRBV5-6 to TRBJ2-2, with 9 bases matching TRBD1. With 7 bases clipped from V and 7 bases from J, the junction kept 8 bases outside the gene matches. This CDR3 spans 14 amino acids. CDR1 is SGHDT and CDR2 is YYEEEE in the germline V gene. CDR3 protein: CASRYRGRGGELFF. The CDR3 DNA reads TGTGCCAGCCGATACAGGGGGCGCGGCGGGGAGCTGTTTTTT. Combining the CDR3 with reference TRBV5-6 and TRBJ2-2 gives the whole variable domain DAGVTQSPTHLIKTRGQQVTLRCSPKSGHDTVSWYQQALGQGPQFIFQYYEEEERQRGNFPDRFSGHQFPNYSSELNVNALLLGDSALYLCASRYRGRGGELFFGEGSRLTVL.

V gene TRBV7-6 combines with J gene TRBJ1-2; possible D gene TRBD1, 6 bases. Germline V gives CDR1 SGHVS, CDR2 FNYEAQ. Deletions cut 4 bases from V and 3 bases from J, with 15 bases between. This CDR3 contains 15 residues. The CDR3 DNA reads as TGTGCCAGCAGCTCCCTTCCGGGGGGCGACTATGGCTACACCTTC. This gives the protein CASSSLPGGDYGYTF.

The rearrangement uses TRBV5-6 and TRBJ2-5; 12 nucleotides line up with TRBD2. Germline V lookup: CDR1 SGHDT, CDR2 YYEEEE. The V segment lost 3 bases and the J segment 9 bases; nucleotides outside the gene matches: 9. This CDR3 region has 15 residues. CDR3 region: CASSSGLAGWMAQYF. CDR3 in DNA: TGTGCCAGCAGCTCAGGACTAGCGGGATGGATGGCCCAGTACTTC. The full variable domain, completed using reference TRBV5-6 and TRBJ2-5, is DAGVTQSPTHLIKTRGQQVTLRCSPKSGHDTVSWYQQALGQGPQFIFQYYEEEERQRGNFPDRFSGHQFPNYSSELNVNALLLGDSALYLCASSSGLAGWMAQYFGPGTRLLVL.

V usage is TRBV7-2 and J usage is TRBJ2-7, with D perhaps TRBD2 (5 bases). Germline V gene lookup returns CDR1 SGHTA and CDR2 FQGNSA. V was clipped by 1 base and J by 4 bases, with 11 bases between them. This CDR3 spans 14 amino acids. This CDR3 reads CASSLGSGIYEQYF. CDR3 coding DNA: TGTGCCAGCAGCTTAGGGTCGGGGATTTACGAGCAGTACTTC.

This clone has a single count. V and J are TRBV18 and TRBJ2-3; D possibly corresponds to TRBD1 (6 bases). Germline V CDR1 and CDR2: KGHSH, LQKENI. CDR3 length: 15 amino acids. V gave up 3 bases and J gave up 7 bases, with 17 bases separating them. CDR3 sequence reads: CASSPAQGLLNTQYF. The CDR3 DNA reads as TGTGCCAGCTCACCTGCGCAGGGGCTACTCAATACGCAGTATTTT.

This chain uses TRBV7-9 with TRBJ2-7; 8 bases map to TRBD1. V lost 1 base, J lost 3 bases, and 5 bases stayed unmatched. CDR3 length: 15 residues. Per germline, CDR1 SEHNR and CDR2 FQNEAQ (reference sequence). The CDR3 DNA follows: TGTGCCAGCAGCTTAGGGATTGGACAGGGCTACGAGCAGTACTTC. This codes for CASSLGIGQGYEQYF.

This clone was observed a single time. The chain joins TRBV28 to TRBJ2-1; 15 bases line up with TRBD2. In germline, CDR1 is MDHEN, CDR2 SYDVKM. Trimming cost V 5 bases and J 7 bases; bases outside gene matches: 12. The CDR3 totals 18 residues. The CDR3 DNA sequence: TGTGCCAGCAGTAAGGGACAGGGACTAGCGGGAGGCGGGAATGAGCAGTTCTTC. This codes for CASSKGQGLAGGGNEQFF.

This sequence joins TRBV28 and TRBJ1-5; TRBD1 matches at 8 bases. CDR1 and CDR2 (germline): MDHEN, SYDVKM. V was pared by 5 bases and J by 2 bases, with 8 bases of the junction left unmatched. This CDR3 contains 16 residues. The CDR3 DNA sequence: TGTGCCAGCAGTGTCCACAGGGGGGGTGGCAATCAGCCCCAGCATTTT. Encoded protein: CASSVHRGGGNQPQHF.

The chain joins TRBV7-9 to TRBJ1-1; possibly TRBD1 for D (6 bases). Trimming shortened V by 5 bases and J by 4 bases, and 11 bases separated the two germline ends. The CDR3 consists of 13 residues. Germline loops: CDR1 SEHNR, CDR2 FQNEAQ (reference sequence). The CDR3: CASSVGQATEAFF. DNA of the CDR3: TGTGCCAGCAGCGTGGGACAAGCCACTGAAGCTTTCTTT.

The chain carries TRBV27 and TRBJ1-5; D remains ambiguous. V lost 6 bases and J lost 7, with 13 bases in between. The CDR3 is 13 amino acids. Germline lookup yields CDR1 MNHEY and CDR2 SMNVEV (reference sequence). CDR3 region: CASSLGWQQPQHF. The CDR3 nucleotides are TGTGCCAGCAGCCTCGGGTGGCAGCAGCCCCAGCATTTT.

V gene TRBV28 combines with J gene TRBJ1-4; D unresolved. This CDR3 has 16 residues. CDR1 is MDHEN, CDR2 SYDVKM, per germline. Trimming took 2 bases from V and 2 from J, leaving 12 bases between them. This CDR3 is CASSLQEAVTNEKLFF. The DNA of the CDR3 is TGTGCCAGCAGTTTACAAGAAGCGGTTACTAATGAAAAACTGTTTTTT.

The chain joins TRBV18 to TRBJ2-1; TRBD1 is a possible D gene (5 bases). The CDR3 loop spans 16 amino acids. Germline lookup yields CDR1 KGHSH and CDR2 LQKENI. Trimming stripped 2 bases from V and 0 bases from J, with 11 bases between. CDR3: CASSPRQGSSYNEQFF. Here the CDR3 DNA reads TGTGCCAGCTCACCAAGGCAGGGTAGCTCCTACAATGAGCAGTTCTTC.

The V and J genes are TRBV7-8 and TRBJ1-5, with 8 bases lining up with TRBD1. This CDR3 region has 18 residues. The V gene end was trimmed by 7 bases and the J gene end by 0 bases; junction bases not matched to a gene: 14. The V gene's germline CDR1 is SGHVS and CDR2 FQNEAQ. The CDR3 loop is CASIYIGTGRDSNQPQHF. In DNA, the CDR3 is TGTGCCAGCATCTATATCGGGACAGGTCGCGATAGCAATCAGCCCCAGCATTTT.

The chain uses TRBV7-9 and TRBJ2-1, with a tentative D call TRBD2 (5 bases). Germline V gene data show CDR1 as SEHNR and CDR2 as FQNEAQ (reference sequence). The CDR3 runs to 12 residues. With 8 bases removed from V and 9 bases from J, the gap between germline ends came to 14 bases. CDR3 in amino acids: CASGSLAFEQFF. In DNA, the CDR3 is TGTGCCAGCGGTTCGCTAGCTTTTGAGCAGTTCTTC.

A single count supports this clone. In DNA, the CDR3 is TGCGCCAGCAGCCAAGTGGGCCAGGCCGACTACGAGCAGTACTTC. Translated: CASSQVGQADYEQYF. V is TRBV4-1 and J is TRBJ2-7; D ambiguous. The V gene lost 1 base and the J gene lost 3 bases, with 13 bases spanning the gap. The CDR3 runs 15 residues. CDR1 is MGHRA and CDR2 is YSYEKL in the germline V gene.

The rearrangement joins TRBV28 to TRBJ2-7, with 11 bases lining up with TRBD2. After removal of 6 bases from V and 4 bases from J, the junction contained 5 bases not matched to a gene. Germline CDR1 MDHEN, CDR2 SYDVKM. CDR3 size: 14 residues. The CDR3 reads CASRPGTSGYEQYF. CDR3 DNA sequence: TGTGCCAGCAGGCCCGGGACTAGCGGTTACGAGCAGTACTTC.

This rearrangement joins TRBV7-9 to TRBJ1-1; D gene uncertain. The V gene lost 3 bases and the J gene lost 0 bases, with 5 bases spanning the gap. The length of the CDR3 is 13 residues. CDR1 is SEHNR and CDR2 is FQNEAQ in the germline V gene (reference sequence). The CDR3 protein is CASSFLLNTEAFF. The CDR3 DNA is TGTGCCAGCAGCTTCCTCTTGAACACTGAAGCTTTCTTT.

This chain uses TRBV9 with TRBJ2-1; 9 bases fit TRBD2. V dropped 4 bases and J dropped 6; count of bases not matched to a gene: 5. The CDR3 is 14 residues long. The germline CDR1 and CDR2 sequences are SGDLS and YYNGEE. CDR3 DNA: TGTGCCAGCAGCATAAGCGGGGGGAGCAATGAGCAGTTCTTC. Translation: CASSISGGSNEQFF. Drawing the rest from reference TRBV9 and TRBJ2-1, the complete variable domain is DSGVTQTPKHLITATGQRVTLRCSPRSGDLSVYWYQQSLDQGLQFLIQYYNGEERAKGNILERFSAQQFPDLHSELNLSSLELGDSALYFCASSISGGSNEQFFGPGTRLTVL.

This clone was seen just once. V usage is TRBV21-1 and J usage is TRBJ1-1. TRBV21-1 constitutes a pseudogene. The CDR3 is made up of 12 amino acids. CDR3 loop: CASSPSGVGAFF. CDR3 nucleotides: TGTGCCAGCAGCCCTTCGGGGGTCGGAGCTTTCTTT.

This clone was counted once. The chain recombines TRBV7-9 with TRBJ1-4; 7 bases line up with TRBD1. The CDR3 sequence is 16 residues long. V lost 0 bases and J lost 10; bases outside the gene matches: 11. In germline, CDR1 is SEHNR, CDR2 FQNEAQ (reference sequence). The CDR3 nucleotides read TGTGCCAGCAGCTTAGCGCTCGCAGGGGGACAAGGAAAACTGTTTTTT. Its protein product is CASSLALAGGQGKLFF.

This clone was recorded a few times. This chain uses TRBV10-1 with TRBJ1-1; the D gene is possibly TRBD1 (5 bases). V was trimmed by 2 bases and J by 0 bases, leaving 10 bases between them. Germline values: CDR1 WNHNN, CDR2 SYGVQD (reference sequence). The CDR3 has 15 residues. This chain's CDR3 is CASSEDSSMNTEAFF. CDR3 DNA: TGCGCCAGCAGTGAGGACAGTTCCATGAACACTGAAGCTTTCTTT.

The chain combines TRBV7-9 with TRBJ2-1, with D perhaps TRBD1 (5 bases). This CDR3 contains 14 residues. V lost 4 bases to trimming and J lost 5 bases, with 12 bases between them. Germline-derived CDR1 and CDR2 are SEHNR and FQNEAQ (reference sequence). The CDR3 region has the DNA TGTGCCAGCAGCTCAAGGACATCTCACAATGAGCAGTTCTTC. It specifies CASSSRTSHNEQFF.